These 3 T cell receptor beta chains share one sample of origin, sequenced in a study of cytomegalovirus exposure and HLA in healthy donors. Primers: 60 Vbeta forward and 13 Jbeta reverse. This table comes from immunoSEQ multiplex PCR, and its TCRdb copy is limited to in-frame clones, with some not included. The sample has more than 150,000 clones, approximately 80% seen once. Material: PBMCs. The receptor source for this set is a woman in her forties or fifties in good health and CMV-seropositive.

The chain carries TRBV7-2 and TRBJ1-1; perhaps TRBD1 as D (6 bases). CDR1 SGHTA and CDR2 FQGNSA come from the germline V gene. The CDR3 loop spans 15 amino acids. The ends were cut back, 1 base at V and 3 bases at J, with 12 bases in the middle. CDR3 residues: CASSLDGGGYTEAFF. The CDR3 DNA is TGTGCCAGCAGCTTAGATGGGGGCGGGTACACTGAAGCTTTCTTT.

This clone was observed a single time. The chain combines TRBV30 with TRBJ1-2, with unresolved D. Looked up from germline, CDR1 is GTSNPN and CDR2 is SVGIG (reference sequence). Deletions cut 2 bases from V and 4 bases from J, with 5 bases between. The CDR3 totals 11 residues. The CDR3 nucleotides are TGTGCCTGGAGTATGAGCTATGGCTACACCTTC. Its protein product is CAWSMSYGYTF.

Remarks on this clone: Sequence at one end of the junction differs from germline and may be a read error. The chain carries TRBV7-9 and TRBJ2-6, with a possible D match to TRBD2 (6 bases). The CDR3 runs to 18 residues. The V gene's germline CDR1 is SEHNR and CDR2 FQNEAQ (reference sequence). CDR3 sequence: CSSSQYGGVPSGANVLTF. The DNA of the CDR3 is TGTTCCAGCAGCCAGTACGGAGGGGTCCCCTCTGGGGCCAACGTCCTGACTTTC. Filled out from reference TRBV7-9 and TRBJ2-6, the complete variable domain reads DTGVSQNPRHKITKRGQNVTFRCDPISEHNRLYWYRQTLGQGPEFLTYFQNEAQLEKSRLLSDRFSAERPKGSFSTLEIQRTEQGDSAMYLCSSSQYGGVPSGANVLTFGAGSRLTVL.